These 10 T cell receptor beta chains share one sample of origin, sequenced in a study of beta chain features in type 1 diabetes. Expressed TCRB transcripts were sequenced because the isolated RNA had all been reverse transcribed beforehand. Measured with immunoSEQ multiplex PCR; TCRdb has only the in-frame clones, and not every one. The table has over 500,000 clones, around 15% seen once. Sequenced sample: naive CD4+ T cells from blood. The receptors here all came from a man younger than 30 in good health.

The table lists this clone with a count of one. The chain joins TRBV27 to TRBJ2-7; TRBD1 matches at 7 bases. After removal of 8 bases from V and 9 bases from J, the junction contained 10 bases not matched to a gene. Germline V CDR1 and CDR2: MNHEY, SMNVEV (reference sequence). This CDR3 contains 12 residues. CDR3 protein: CASAGTVGPQYF. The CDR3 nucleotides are TGTGCCAGCGCAGGGACAGTCGGCCCGCAGTACTTC.

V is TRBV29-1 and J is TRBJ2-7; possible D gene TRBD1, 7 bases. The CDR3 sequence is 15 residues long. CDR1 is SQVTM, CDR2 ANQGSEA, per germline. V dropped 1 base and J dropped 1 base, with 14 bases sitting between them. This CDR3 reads CSVEGGRGESYEQYF. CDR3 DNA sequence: TGCAGCGTTGAAGGGGGCAGGGGGGAATCCTACGAGCAGTACTTC.

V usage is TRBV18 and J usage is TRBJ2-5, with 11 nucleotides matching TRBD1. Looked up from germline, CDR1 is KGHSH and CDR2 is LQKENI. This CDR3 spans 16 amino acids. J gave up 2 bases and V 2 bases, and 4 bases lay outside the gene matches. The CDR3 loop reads CASSPRWDRGQETQYF. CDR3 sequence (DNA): TGTGCCAGCTCACCAAGGTGGGACAGGGGGCAAGAGACCCAGTACTTC.

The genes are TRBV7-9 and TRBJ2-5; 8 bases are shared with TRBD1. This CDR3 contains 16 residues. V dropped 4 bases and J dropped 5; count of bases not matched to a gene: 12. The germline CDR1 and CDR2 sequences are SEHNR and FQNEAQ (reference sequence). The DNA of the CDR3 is TGTGCCAGCAGCTCTAACCCGACAGGGGCGTGGGAGACCCAGTACTTC. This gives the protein CASSSNPTGAWETQYF.

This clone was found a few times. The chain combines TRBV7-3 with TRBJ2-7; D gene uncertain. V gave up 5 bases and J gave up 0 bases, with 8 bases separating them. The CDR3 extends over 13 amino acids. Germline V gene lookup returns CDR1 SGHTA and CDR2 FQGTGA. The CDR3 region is CASSPAGSYEQYF. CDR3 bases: TGTGCCAGCAGCCCCGCTGGCTCCTACGAGCAGTACTTC.

CDR3 bases: TGTGCCAGTAGTATCACAGGGCCTCAAGAGACCCAGTACTTC. The encoded protein is CASSITGPQETQYF. The chain is built from TRBV19 and TRBJ2-5; tentative D call: TRBD1 (6 bases). The CDR3 is 14 residues long. The V and J ends lost 3 bases and 2 bases respectively, with 10 bases between them. Germline V gene sequence: CDR1 LNHDA, CDR2 SQIVND (reference sequence).

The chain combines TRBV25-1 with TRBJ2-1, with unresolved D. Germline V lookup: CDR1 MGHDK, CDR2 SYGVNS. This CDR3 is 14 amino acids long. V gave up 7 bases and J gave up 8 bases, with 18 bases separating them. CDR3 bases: TGTGCCAGCATAGGTGTGGGTTTTTCGCATGAGCAGTTCTTC. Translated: CASIGVGFSHEQFF.

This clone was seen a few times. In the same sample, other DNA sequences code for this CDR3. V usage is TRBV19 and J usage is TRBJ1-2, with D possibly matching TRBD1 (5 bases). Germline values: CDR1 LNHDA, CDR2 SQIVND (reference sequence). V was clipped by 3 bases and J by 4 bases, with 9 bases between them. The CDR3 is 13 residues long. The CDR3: CASSIEGSYGYTF. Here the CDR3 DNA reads TGTGCCAGTAGTATCGAGGGGAGCTATGGCTACACCTTC.

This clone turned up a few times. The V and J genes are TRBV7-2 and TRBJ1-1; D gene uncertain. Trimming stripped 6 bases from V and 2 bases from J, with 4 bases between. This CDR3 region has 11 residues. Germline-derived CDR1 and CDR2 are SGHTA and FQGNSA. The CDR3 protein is CASRDNTEAFF. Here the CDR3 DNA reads TGTGCCAGCAGGGACAACACTGAAGCTTTCTTT.

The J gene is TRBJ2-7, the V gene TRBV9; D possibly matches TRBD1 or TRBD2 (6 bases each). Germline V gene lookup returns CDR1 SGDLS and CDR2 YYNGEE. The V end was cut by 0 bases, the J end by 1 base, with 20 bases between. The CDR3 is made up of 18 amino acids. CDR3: CASSVGRDTLARSYEQYF. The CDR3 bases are TGTGCCAGCAGCGTAGGCCGGGACACCCTAGCGCGATCCTACGAGCAGTACTTC.